The rows below give T cell receptor beta chains drawn from one sample of a study of T cells in Graves' hyperthyroidism and ophthalmopathy. In TCRdb, the multiplex PCR reads were re-called with MiXCR into one record per CDR3 protein. The table lists about 530,000 distinct CDR3 sequences, about 15% of them singletons. Input material: blood. The receptors come from a woman between 18 and 29 years old with Graves' ophthalmopathy. The CDR3 runs from the conserved cysteine through the conserved F or W. The order of the fields is V gene, D gene, CDR3 protein. The D gene is left open where the match is weak.

V: TRBV10-3; D: NA; CDR3: CAISESWETNYGYTF
V: TRBV3-1; D: TRBD2; CDR3: CASTSSGGLNYEQYF
V: TRBV5-1; D: NA; CDR3: CASSPATGLYGYTF
V: TRBV3-1; D: NA; CDR3: CASSQGLNEKLFF
V: TRBV10-3; D: NA; CDR3: CAISESVSTSGNTIYF
V: TRBV11-3; D: NA; CDR3: CASSSPADPNEAFF
V: TRBV7-2; D: NA; CDR3: CASSLAPRPGVAYNSPLHF
V: TRBV28; D: NA; CDR3: CASSFQGFDGYTF
V: TRBV15; D: NA; CDR3: CATSRDRPGREETQYF
V: TRBV28; D: NA; CDR3: CASRGTANQPQHF
V: TRBV5-6; D: TRBD2; CDR3: CASSLTSGGYDTQYF
V: TRBV27; D: TRBD1; CDR3: CASRDRGLNGYTF
V: TRBV5-1; D: NA; CDR3: CASSFFRDYMGYTF
V: TRBV18; D: TRBD1; CDR3: CASSPPIRDRGMNTEAFF
V: TRBV7-9; D: NA; CDR3: CASSTERDGPLHF
V: TRBV6-1; D: NA; CDR3: CASSEAGGQSHGYTF
V: TRBV14; D: NA; CDR3: CASSQEYSLTDTQYF
V: TRBV20-1; D: NA; CDR3: CSASPLLGPLNQPQHF
V: TRBV7-2; D: TRBD1; CDR3: CASSAGTGTNEKLFF
V: TRBV7-9; D: NA; CDR3: CASSLNPGTYGYTF
V: TRBV20-1; D: TRBD2; CDR3: CSEVRQAGANEQFF
V: TRBV3-1; D: NA; CDR3: CASSQEPGWDPYGYTF
V: TRBV7-8; D: NA; CDR3: CASSLSGIYEQYF
V: TRBV6-2/TRBV6-3; D: NA; CDR3: CASRGSDMNTEAFF
V: TRBV5-1; D: TRBD2; CDR3: CASSPGLAGAFDTQYF
V: TRBV9; D: TRBD1; CDR3: CASSTGQDSYGYTF
V: TRBV7-3; D: NA; CDR3: CASSLGGGDGYTF
V: TRBV30; D: NA; CDR3: CAWSVGRMNTEAFF
V: TRBV3-1; D: NA; CDR3: CASSQETSTQTQYF
V: TRBV10-3; D: TRBD2; CDR3: CAISVGLAGNGEQFF
V: TRBV28; D: NA; CDR3: CASSPSDSDEKLFF
V: TRBV20-1; D: TRBD2; CDR3: CSASSRGEPYNEQFF
V: TRBV18; D: NA; CDR3: CASSSQGRDQPQHF
V: TRBV28; D: NA; CDR3: CASAPREETQYF
V: TRBV30; D: TRBD1; CDR3: CAWSLTGNNQPQHF
V: TRBV7-6; D: NA; CDR3: CASSLGGRASEAFF
V: TRBV4-1; D: NA; CDR3: CASSQEGPYTEAFF
V: TRBV20-1; D: TRBD1; CDR3: CSAPGTANQAFF
V: TRBV6-1; D: NA; CDR3: CASSEVLNTEAFF
V: TRBV2; D: TRBD1; CDR3: CASSTTGGLSPLHF
V: TRBV29-1; D: TRBD2; CDR3: CSVEGGSDYEQYF
V: TRBV6-1; D: TRBD1; CDR3: CASSDGTGGHSYEQYF
V: TRBV28; D: NA; CDR3: CASSSLPGYTF
V: TRBV28; D: NA; CDR3: CASSYLGTLIQYF
V: TRBV5-1; D: TRBD2; CDR3: CASSLRLADPYEQYF
V: TRBV28; D: TRBD1; CDR3: CASSPLAGQGGTYGYTF
V: TRBV29-1; D: TRBD1; CDR3: CSVSDRRNTEAFF
V: TRBV12-3/TRBV12-4; D: NA; CDR3: CASSATGSNQPQHF
V: TRBV4-3; D: TRBD1; CDR3: CASSQEWDREGYTF
V: TRBV7-3; D: NA; CDR3: CASSLKGRDWREETQYF
V: TRBV4-1; D: NA; CDR3: CASSQDGGSNQPQHF
V: TRBV20-1; D: TRBD1; CDR3: CSARAGQGREKLFF
V: TRBV27; D: NA; CDR3: CASSLSGHTCNEQFF
V: TRBV6-2/TRBV6-3; D: TRBD2; CDR3: CASTPSGSSYNEQFF